The 27 T cell receptor beta chains given below trace back to one sample, sequenced in a study of graft-versus-host responses after intestinal transplantation. Generated by immunoSEQ multiplex PCR, the TCRdb table keeps only in-frame clones and is missing some. The sample lists fewer than 45,000 clones, roughly nine tenths occurring once. Specimen: PBMCs, collected almost 320 days after intestinal transplant. These TCRs come from a human patient who received an intestinal transplant, so some T cells may come from the graft donor.

The CDR3: CASSQRGARKETQYF. The CDR3 region has the DNA TGCGCCAGCAGCCAGAGGGGGGCCAGGAAAGAGACCCAGTACTTC. The V call is TRBV5-1, the J call TRBJ2-5; D is perhaps TRBD1 or TRBD2 (6 bases each). The CDR3 is 15 residues long. The V end was cut by 4 bases, the J end by 3 bases, with 16 bases between. Per the germline V gene, CDR1 is SGHRS and CDR2 is YFSETQ.

This clone was found once. The chain carries TRBV19 and TRBJ1-5, with D maybe TRBD1 (5 bases). CDR1 is LNHDA and CDR2 is SQIVND in the germline V gene (reference sequence). Between the trimmed V and J ends, which lost 5 bases and 3 bases, there was a span of 11 bases. This CDR3 has 14 amino acids. The DNA for the CDR3 is TGTGCCAGTAGTCGGGGGGGGGTCAATCAGCCCCAGCATTTT. Its translation is CASSRGGVNQPQHF.

This sequence joins TRBV5-4 and TRBJ2-6, with a weak D call TRBD1 (6 bases). Germline CDR1 is SGHNT and CDR2 is YYREEE (reference sequence). V was clipped by 5 bases and J by 2 bases, with 8 bases between them. CDR3 length equals 14 residues. The CDR3 sequence: CASRRTAGANVLTF. For the CDR3, the DNA is TGTGCCAGCAGGCGGACAGCTGGGGCCAACGTCCTGACTTTC.

The chain employs TRBV10-3 and TRBJ2-3, with D tentatively TRBD2 (7 bases). CDR3 length: 16 amino acids. V lost 8 bases and J lost 2, with 20 bases in between. Germline loops: CDR1 ENHRY, CDR2 SYGVKD. CDR3 sequence: CAIGGGAGSATDTQYF. CDR3 nucleotides: TGTGCCATCGGGGGGGGCGCGGGTTCGGCCACAGATACGCAGTATTTT.

The V call is TRBV6-6, the J call TRBJ2-7, with 9 positions matching TRBD2. Germline trimming cut 5 bases from V and 5 bases from J; bases unmatched to any gene: 1. The CDR3 is 12 residues long. Per the germline V gene, CDR1 is MNHNY and CDR2 is SVGAGI (reference sequence). CDR3 in amino acids: CASSRTSDEQYF. DNA for the CDR3: TGTGCCAGCAGTCGGACTAGCGACGAGCAGTACTTC.

The chain couples TRBV1 to TRBJ2-6; TRBD2 is the table's D call and was not checked against the DNA. TRBV1 is a known pseudogene. CDR3 length: 18 amino acids. The CDR3 DNA follows: TGCACCAGCAGCAAATTTAGTTTGTGCCAAAGTCGGGCCAACGTCCTGACTTTC. It specifies CTSSKFSLCQSRANVLTF.

This clone was found once. The chain uses TRBV13 and TRBJ1-2; no reliable D call. Germline V CDR1 and CDR2: PRHDT, FYEKMQ (reference sequence). CDR3 length equals 16 residues. Trimming took 3 bases from V and 0 from J, leaving 14 bases between them. CDR3 loop: CASSFGGSNSNYGYTF. CDR3 nucleotides: TGTGCCAGCAGCTTCGGTGGCAGTAACTCTAACTATGGCTACACCTTC.

The CDR3 reads CASSSGTSTDEQFF. CDR3 bases: TGTGCCAGCAGCTCGGGGACTAGCACCGATGAGCAGTTCTTC. V and J are TRBV7-9 and TRBJ2-1; 9 nucleotides line up with TRBD2. In germline, CDR1 is SEHNR, CDR2 FQNEAQ (reference sequence). This CDR3 has 14 residues. With 4 bases clipped from V and 8 bases from J, the junction kept 6 bases outside the gene matches.

The chain uses TRBV6-1 and TRBJ1-5; D perhaps matches TRBD1 (6 bases). The CDR3 runs 14 residues. The V gene's germline CDR1 is MNHNS and CDR2 SASEGT. Trimming left V 3 bases short and J 5 bases short, with 11 bases between. The CDR3 sequence is CASSEDRRYQPQHF. The CDR3 DNA reads as TGTGCCAGCAGTGAGGACAGACGATATCAGCCCCAGCATTTT.

The gene calls are TRBV7-2 and TRBJ1-3; 8 bases are shared with TRBD1. There are 15 residues in the CDR3. The ends lost 5 bases at V and 4 bases at J; junction bases unmatched: 7. Germline V gene data show CDR1 as SGHTA and CDR2 as FQGNSA. The CDR3 spells CASSTRQGKGNTIYF. The CDR3 DNA reads TGTGCCAGCAGCACCCGACAGGGGAAGGGAAACACCATATATTTT.

This chain connects TRBV9 to TRBJ1-6; D is uncertain. Looked up from germline, CDR1 is SGDLS and CDR2 is YYNGEE. There are 14 residues in the CDR3. V lost 0 bases and J lost 8, with 9 bases in between. CDR3 coding DNA: TGTGCCAGCAGCGTAGCTGGCAGAGATTCACCCCTCCACTTT. Translating it yields CASSVAGRDSPLHF.

This clone was detected once. This chain links TRBV5-1 with TRBJ2-2; D unresolved. The germline V gene has CDR1 SGHRS and CDR2 YFSETQ. The CDR3 has 14 residues. V was shortened by 2 bases and J by 0 bases, with 5 bases between the two germline ends. Here the CDR3 reads CASSFQTNTGELFF. CDR3 DNA sequence: TGCGCCAGCAGCTTCCAGACGAACACCGGGGAGCTGTTTTTT.

Only one count was recorded for this clone. This chain links TRBV28 with TRBJ1-5; possibly TRBD1 for D (5 bases). With 7 bases removed from V and 4 bases from J, the gap between germline ends came to 17 bases. Per germline, CDR1 MDHEN and CDR2 SYDVKM. The CDR3 extends over 15 amino acids. CDR3 nucleotides: TGTGCCAGCACCGCTCACGAGGGGCTAAATCAGCCCCAGCATTTT. Translation gives CASTAHEGLNQPQHF.

The chain combines TRBV6-1 with TRBJ1-3; D is uncertain. V was clipped by 8 bases and J by 0 bases, with 11 bases between them. This CDR3 region has 14 residues. CDR1 and CDR2 from the germline V gene are MNHNS and SASEGT. The CDR3 region is CASGLDFSGNTIYF. CDR3 in DNA: TGTGCCAGCGGGTTGGACTTCTCTGGAAACACCATATATTTT.

The CDR3 DNA is TGTGCCAGCAGTTACTTTGTCACCGGCTACGAGCAGTACTTC. Translated: CASSYFVTGYEQYF. This chain links TRBV6-5 with TRBJ2-7; D is unresolved. CDR3 size: 14 residues. Germline CDR1 reads MNHEY; CDR2 reads SVGAGI. V was shortened by 1 base and J by 3 bases, with 10 bases between the two germline ends.

The CDR3 DNA reads as TGTGCCAGCAGTTTATCCCCCGCGACAGTGACCCAGTACTTC. Translation: CASSLSPATVTQYF. J is TRBJ2-5 and V is TRBV28; D may be TRBD1 (5 bases). The CDR3 is made up of 14 amino acids. Between the trimmed V and J ends, which lost 1 base and 7 bases, there was a span of 13 bases. Germline-derived CDR1 and CDR2 are MDHEN and SYDVKM.

The rearrangement joins TRBV30 to TRBJ2-5; TRBD2 is a possible D gene (5 bases). CDR3 length equals 14 residues. V was pared by 0 bases and J by 2 bases, with 10 bases between. Germline CDR1 is GTSNPN and CDR2 is SVGIG (reference sequence). The CDR3: CAWSVLGGQETQYF. The CDR3 DNA is TGTGCCTGGAGTGTACTTGGCGGGCAAGAGACCCAGTACTTC.

J is TRBJ1-4 and V is TRBV6-5; perhaps TRBD1 as D (6 bases). V lost 4 bases and J lost 3, with 15 bases in between. The CDR3 is 16 residues long. The V gene's germline CDR1 is MNHEY and CDR2 SVGAGI. DNA for the CDR3: TGTGCCAGCAGTTCCCCCTCCAGGGGTCCTAATGAAAAACTGTTTTTT. Encoded protein: CASSSPSRGPNEKLFF.

This clone was recorded only once. This chain joins TRBV6-1 and TRBJ2-7, with 9 bases that match TRBD1. Germline CDR1 MNHNS, CDR2 SASEGT. The CDR3 has 15 residues. V was pared by 4 bases and J by 6 bases, with 10 bases of the junction left unmatched. CDR3 bases: TGTGCCAGCAGTGCCCCGGGACAGGGAAGGGCCGAGCAGTACTTC. Encoded protein: CASSAPGQGRAEQYF.

J is TRBJ1-1 and V is TRBV6-5, with D perhaps matching TRBD1 (6 bases). There are 13 residues in the CDR3. Germline V gene lookup returns CDR1 MNHEY and CDR2 SVGAGI. Trimming took off 6 bases at V and 6 bases at J, with 14 bases between the two ends. Here the CDR3 DNA reads TGTGCCAGCAGACTACAGGGCATGGCTGAAGCTTTCTTT. Translation gives CASRLQGMAEAFF.

Note on this clone: Germline and junction disagree at one end, which may indicate a read error. The V and J genes are TRBV11-2 and TRBJ1-1; no clear D. Germline V lookup: CDR1 SGHAT, CDR2 FQNNGV. The CDR3 covers 13 residues. CDR3 bases: TGTGTCAGCAGCTCCCCCCCCTACACTGAAGCTTTCTTT. Protein product: CVSSSPPYTEAFF. Filled out from reference TRBV11-2 and TRBJ1-1, the complete variable domain reads EAGVAQSPRYKIIEKRQSVAFWCNPISGHATLYWYQQILGQGPKLLIQFQNNGVVDDSQLPKDRFSAERLKGVDSTLKIQPAKLEDSAVYLCVSSSPPYTEAFFGQGTRLTVV.

The J gene is TRBJ1-1, the V gene TRBV5-4, with D hard to call. Trimming took 2 bases from V and 0 from J, leaving 8 bases between them. This CDR3 is built from 14 residues. CDR1 and CDR2 (germline): SGHNT, YYREEE (reference sequence). The CDR3 spells CASSLRAMNTEAFF. DNA of the CDR3: TGTGCCAGCAGCTTACGGGCAATGAACACTGAAGCTTTCTTT.

The chain has TRBV2 and TRBJ2-1, with a tentative D call TRBD1 (6 bases). V was trimmed by 7 bases and J by 2 bases, leaving 21 bases between them. From germline, CDR1 is SNHLY and CDR2 FYNNEI. CDR3 length: 17 amino acids. CDR3 sequence reads: CASNMGSGTLTYNEQFF. In DNA, the CDR3 is TGTGCCAGCAACATGGGATCTGGGACACTGACCTACAATGAGCAGTTCTTC.

The genes are TRBV6-1 and TRBJ2-2, with 12 bases lining up with TRBD2. J lost 6 bases, V lost 2 bases, and 1 base had no gene match. The CDR3 sequence is 15 residues long. The germline V gene has CDR1 MNHNS and CDR2 SASEGT. CDR3 coding DNA: TGTGCCAGCAGTGAACTAGCGGGGGGGCCCGGGGAGCTGTTTTTT. Amino acid sequence: CASSELAGGPGELFF.

The genes are TRBV2 and TRBJ1-5, with no clear D. Germline V CDR1 and CDR2: SNHLY, FYNNEI. Trimming left V 8 bases short and J 0 bases short, with 20 bases between. The CDR3 covers 17 residues. The DNA of the CDR3 is TGTGCCAGCGACCCCCTGGGAGGCGGTTATAGCAATCAGCCCCAGCATTTT. The encoded protein is CASDPLGGGYSNQPQHF.

This clone was counted a single time. The chain joins TRBV13 to TRBJ2-1, with 12 bases lining up with TRBD2. CDR1 and CDR2 (germline): PRHDT, FYEKMQ (reference sequence). This CDR3 is built from 15 residues. The J segment lost 6 bases and the V segment lost 3 bases, leaving 3 bases of the junction unmatched. CDR3 loop: CASSFPSGGANEQFF. The CDR3 DNA is TGTGCCAGCAGCTTCCCTAGCGGGGGGGCCAATGAGCAGTTCTTC.

The chain uses TRBV2 and TRBJ1-1; the match to TRBD1 covers 8 bases. The CDR3 has 14 residues. CDR1 SNHLY and CDR2 FYNNEI come from the germline V gene. J lost 1 base, V lost 5 bases, and 3 bases had no gene match. The DNA for the CDR3 is TGTGCCAGCAGTACACAGGGGGGGAACACTGAAGCTTTCTTT. Translating it yields CASSTQGGNTEAFF.